This T cell receptor beta chain was identified during a study of human T cells and chemical hapten exposure. Comment on this clonotype: The target antigen is unknown.

Time point meaning: patch test 1, 2 weeks after DPC sensitization. Treatment here: therapeutic diphenylcyclopropenone sensitization with weekly scalp DPC. This CDR3 is built from 14 residues. V lost 4 bases to trimming and J lost 3 bases; unmatched junction nucleotides: 6. Each CDR3 protein is one row after TCRdb ran MiXCR on the RACE reads. The sample yields some 350,000 distinct CDR3 sequences, roughly 6.9% seen once. Findings and caveats of the study: Those TCRs sitting above 1 in 1000 frequency stayed the same with DPC sensitization.

The receptor comes from a young woman with alopecia areata. Some clones in this sample may be carry-over from other donors' samples. The chain employs TRBV12-3 or TRBV12-4 and TRBJ2-7; 7 positions match TRBD1. Sequences were derived from whole blood, sampled in connection with sensitization to the hapten diphenylcyclopropenone (DPC). The DNA of the CDR3 is TGTGCCAGCAGTTCCCAGGGGGTGAGCTACGAGCAGTACTTC. Translating it yields CASSSQGVSYEQYF.